What follows are 10 T cell receptor beta chains derived from one specimen sequenced in a study of T-cell reconstitution after alpha-beta-depleted transplantation in children. Unique molecular identifiers were built into the TCRbeta library. TCRdb independently ran MiXCR on the PCR reads; one entry per CDR3 protein. In the table there are 600,000 to 700,000 distinct CDR3 sequences, over 10% of which are singletons. The sample here was PBMCs, taken before TCRalphabeta/CD19-depleted stem cell transplant. Receptors originate from a girl aged 2 to 9 with congenital amegakaryocytic thrombocytopenia, due to receive a stem cell transplant.

V is TRBV29-1 and J is TRBJ2-7; TRBD2 matches at 7 bases. The germline V gene has CDR1 SQVTM and CDR2 ANQGSEA. J lost 7 bases, V lost 4 bases, and 16 bases had no gene match. The CDR3 consists of 15 residues. CDR3 sequence (DNA): TGCAGCGTTGCCGGGACTAACCTAGCCTCGGGTGAGCAGTACTTC. Translating it yields CSVAGTNLASGEQYF.

On this clonotype: Germline and junction disagree at one end, which may indicate a read error. The chain carries TRBV11-2 and TRBJ2-7, with 8 bases lining up with TRBD2. Germline V gives CDR1 SGHAT, CDR2 FQNNGV. CDR3 size: 14 residues. This CDR3 is CSSSLGLGEYEQYF. In nucleotides, the CDR3 is TGTTCCAGCAGCTTGGGACTAGGGGAGTACGAGCAGTACTTC.

This clonotype was seen many times. The chain recombines TRBV6-6 with TRBJ1-1; no clear D gene. Trimming removed 6 bases at V and 6 bases at J, with 8 bases between. The CDR3 is made up of 11 amino acids. The V gene's germline CDR1 is MNHNY and CDR2 SVGAGI (reference sequence). In DNA form, the CDR3 reads TGTGCCAGCAGGAGCGGACCTGAAGCTTTCTTT. Its protein product is CASRSGPEAFF.

This clonotype was seen repeatedly, ten times or more. The rearrangement links TRBV7-2 to TRBJ2-5; D ambiguous. There are 13 residues in the CDR3. With 5 bases removed from V and 3 bases from J, the gap between germline ends came to 10 bases. Germline lookup yields CDR1 SGHTA and CDR2 FQGNSA. CDR3 amino acids: CASSATREETQYF. The CDR3 DNA reads as TGTGCCAGCAGCGCAACGCGAGAAGAGACCCAGTACTTC.

This clonotype occurred many times. Here the CDR3 DNA reads TGTGCCAGCAGTCCTCTATCGGGGGTGGATGAGCAGTTCTTC. This codes for CASSPLSGVDEQFF. The chain employs TRBV5-5 and TRBJ2-1, with D maybe TRBD2 (6 bases). This CDR3 has 14 amino acids. Germline CDR1 and CDR2: SGHKS and YYEKEE (reference sequence). V shed 5 bases and J shed 8 bases, with 17 bases lying between them.

This clonotype was observed a few times. This chain connects TRBV29-1 to TRBJ2-2; D remains unclear. Germline V CDR1 and CDR2: SQVTM, ANQGSEA. The CDR3 totals 13 residues. V shed 0 bases and J shed 1 base, with 3 bases lying between them. DNA for the CDR3: TGCAGCGTTGAAGAGGGGAACACCGGGGAGCTGTTTTTT. Amino acid sequence: CSVEEGNTGELFF.

This clonotype was seen a few times. This chain joins TRBV20-1 and TRBJ2-1, with 14 bases matching TRBD2. V lost 5 bases and J lost 9; bases outside the gene matches: 6. CDR3 size: 14 residues. The germline gives CDR1 DFQATT, CDR2 SNEGSKA (reference sequence). This CDR3 is CSAYGTSGSGEQFF. CDR3 in DNA: TGCAGTGCTTACGGGACTAGCGGGAGTGGTGAGCAGTTCTTC.

The chain is built from TRBV14 and TRBJ1-2; the D is unclear. Trimming removed 7 bases from V and 6 bases from J, with 15 bases in between. The CDR3 loop spans 13 amino acids. CDR1 and CDR2 (germline): SGHDN, FVKESK. CDR3 coding DNA: TGTGCCAGCAACGAGGACCCTGGCGATGGCTACACCTTC. This translates into CASNEDPGDGYTF.

The sample holds many counts of this clonotype. The chain has TRBV20-1 and TRBJ2-1; 10 bases match TRBD1. The CDR3 totals 15 residues. Germline V gives CDR1 DFQATT, CDR2 SNEGSKA (reference sequence). After removal of 2 bases from V and 5 bases from J, the junction contained 6 bases not matched to a gene. Written as DNA, the CDR3 is TGCAGTGCTAGACATGGACAGGGGGTCGACAATGAGCAGTTCTTC. It codes for CSARHGQGVDNEQFF.

CDR3: CSASRVEETQYF. The CDR3 DNA follows: TGCAGTGCTAGCCGGGTTGAAGAGACCCAGTACTTC. This chain links TRBV20-1 with TRBJ2-5; D is unclear. The V end was cut by 3 bases, the J end by 3 bases, with 8 bases between. Germline V gene data show CDR1 as DFQATT and CDR2 as SNEGSKA (reference sequence). The CDR3 has 12 residues.